This TCR beta chain comes out of a study of blood T cell repertoires in COVID-19. Study context: Material from acute and convalescent COVID-19 was sourced from the United States, Italy and Spain.

The CDR3 extends over 15 amino acids. Germline trimming cut 5 bases from V and 0 bases from J; bases unmatched to any gene: 4. Germline V gives CDR1 KGHDR, CDR2 SFDVKD. Repertoires were generated with immunoSEQ multiplex PCR, while TCRdb's copy carries only in-frame clones and drops some. The top ten clones hold about 3% of a sample with some 280,000 clones, 75% to 90% of them seen once. The chain employs TRBV24-1 and TRBJ2-3; 7 bases align to TRBD2. The sequencing sample was made of peripheral blood. This clonotype was obtained from a woman under 40 with active or convalescent COVID-19. The CDR3 sequence is CATSGGGGSTDTQYF. The CDR3 bases are TGTGCCACCAGTGGAGGCGGGGGAAGCACAGATACGCAGTATTTT.